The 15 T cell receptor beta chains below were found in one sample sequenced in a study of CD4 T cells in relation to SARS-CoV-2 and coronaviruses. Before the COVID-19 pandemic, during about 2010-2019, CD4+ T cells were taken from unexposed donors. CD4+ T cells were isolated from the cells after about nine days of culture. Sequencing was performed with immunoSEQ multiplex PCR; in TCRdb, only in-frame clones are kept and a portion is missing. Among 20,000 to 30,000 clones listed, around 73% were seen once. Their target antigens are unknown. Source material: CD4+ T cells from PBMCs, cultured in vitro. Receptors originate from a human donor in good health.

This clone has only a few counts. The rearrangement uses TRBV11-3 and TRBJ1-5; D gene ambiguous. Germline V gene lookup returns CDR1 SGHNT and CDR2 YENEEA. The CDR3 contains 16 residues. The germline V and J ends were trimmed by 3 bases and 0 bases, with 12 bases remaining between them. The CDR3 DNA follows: TGTGCCAGCAGCTTCTACAGCCCGTTTAGCAATCAGCCCCAGCATTTT. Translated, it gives CASSFYSPFSNQPQHF.

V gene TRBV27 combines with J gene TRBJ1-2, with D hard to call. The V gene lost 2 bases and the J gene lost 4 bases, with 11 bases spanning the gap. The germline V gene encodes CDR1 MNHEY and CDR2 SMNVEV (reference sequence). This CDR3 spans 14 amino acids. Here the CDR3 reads CASSLDARGYGYTF. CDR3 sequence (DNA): TGTGCCAGCAGTTTAGACGCACGAGGCTATGGCTACACCTTC.

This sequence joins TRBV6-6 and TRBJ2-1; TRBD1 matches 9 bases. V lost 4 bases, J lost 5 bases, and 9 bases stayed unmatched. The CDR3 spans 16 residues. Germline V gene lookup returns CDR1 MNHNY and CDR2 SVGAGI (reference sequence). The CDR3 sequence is CASSLQGAPPNNEQFF. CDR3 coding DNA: TGTGCCAGCAGTTTACAGGGGGCCCCACCAAACAATGAGCAGTTCTTC.

CDR3 nucleotides: TGTGCCAGTAGTTTTACACAGAACACTGAAGCTTTCTTT. Translating gives CASSFTQNTEAFF. V is TRBV19 and J is TRBJ1-1, with no clear D. V lost 5 bases and J lost 1, with 8 bases in between. The CDR3 covers 13 residues. Germline CDR1 is LNHDA and CDR2 is SQIVND (reference sequence).

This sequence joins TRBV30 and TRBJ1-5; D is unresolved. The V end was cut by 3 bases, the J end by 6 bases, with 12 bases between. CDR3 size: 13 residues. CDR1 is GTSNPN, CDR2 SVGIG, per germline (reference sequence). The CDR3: CAWSTVGGQPQHF. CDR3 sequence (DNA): TGTGCCTGGAGCACTGTAGGTGGTCAGCCCCAGCATTTT.

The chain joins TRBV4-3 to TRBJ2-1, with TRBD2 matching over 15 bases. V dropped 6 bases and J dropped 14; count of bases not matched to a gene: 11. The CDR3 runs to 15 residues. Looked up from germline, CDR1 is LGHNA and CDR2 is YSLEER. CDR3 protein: CASSLGLAGGRREFF. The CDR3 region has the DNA TGCGCCAGCAGTCTTGGACTAGCGGGGGGGCGGCGGGAGTTCTTC.

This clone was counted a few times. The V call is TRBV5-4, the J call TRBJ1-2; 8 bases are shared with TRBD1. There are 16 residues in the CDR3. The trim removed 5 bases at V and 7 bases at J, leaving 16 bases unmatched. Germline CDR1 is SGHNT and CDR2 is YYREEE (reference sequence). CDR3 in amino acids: CASSRSGGAGRPGYTF. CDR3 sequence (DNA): TGTGCCAGCAGTAGGTCAGGGGGCGCGGGTAGGCCTGGCTACACCTTC.

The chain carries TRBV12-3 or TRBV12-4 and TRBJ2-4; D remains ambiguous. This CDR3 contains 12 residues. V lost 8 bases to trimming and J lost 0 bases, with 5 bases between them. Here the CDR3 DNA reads TGTGCCAGCGGGGTAGCCAAAAACATTCAGTACTTC. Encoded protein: CASGVAKNIQYF.

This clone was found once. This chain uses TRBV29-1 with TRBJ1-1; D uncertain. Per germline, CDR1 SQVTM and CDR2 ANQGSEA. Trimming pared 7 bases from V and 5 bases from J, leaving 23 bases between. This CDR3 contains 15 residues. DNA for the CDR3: TGCAGCGCCCTAAGCCCTTTTGGCCCCTTGACTGAAGCTTTCTTT. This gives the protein CSALSPFGPLTEAFF.

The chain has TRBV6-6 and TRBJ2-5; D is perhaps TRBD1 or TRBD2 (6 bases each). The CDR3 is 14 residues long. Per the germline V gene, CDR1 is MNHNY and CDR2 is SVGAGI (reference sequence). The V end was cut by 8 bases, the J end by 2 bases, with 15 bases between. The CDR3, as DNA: TGTGCCAGCCGACAGGCGGGGAGACAAGAGACCCAGTACTTC. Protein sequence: CASRQAGRQETQYF.

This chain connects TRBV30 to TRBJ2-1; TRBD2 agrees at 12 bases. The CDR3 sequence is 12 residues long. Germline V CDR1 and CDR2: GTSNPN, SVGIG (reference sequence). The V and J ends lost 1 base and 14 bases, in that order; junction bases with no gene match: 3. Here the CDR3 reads CAWSELAGGKFF. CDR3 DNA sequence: TGTGCCTGGAGTGAACTAGCGGGAGGCAAGTTCTTC.

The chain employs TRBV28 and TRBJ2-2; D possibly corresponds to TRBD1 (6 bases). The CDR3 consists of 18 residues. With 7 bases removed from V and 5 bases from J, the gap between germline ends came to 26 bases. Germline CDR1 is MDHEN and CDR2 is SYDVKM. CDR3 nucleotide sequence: TGTGCCAGCAACCCGGTGATGACAGGTCGGTTAGTGACCGGGGAGCTGTTTTTT. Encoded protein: CASNPVMTGRLVTGELFF.

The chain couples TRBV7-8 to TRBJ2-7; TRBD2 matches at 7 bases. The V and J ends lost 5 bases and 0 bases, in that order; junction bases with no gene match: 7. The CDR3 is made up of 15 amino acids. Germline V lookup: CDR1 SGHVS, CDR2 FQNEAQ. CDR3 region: CASSVSGRFSYEQYF. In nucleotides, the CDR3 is TGTGCCAGCAGCGTTAGCGGGCGGTTCTCCTACGAGCAGTACTTC. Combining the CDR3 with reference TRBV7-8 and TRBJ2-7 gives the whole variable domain GAGVSQSPRYKVAKRGQDVALRCDPISGHVSLFWYQQALGQGPEFLTYFQNEAQLDKSGLPSDRFFAERPEGSVSTLKIQRTQQEDSAVYLCASSVSGRFSYEQYFGPGTRLTVT.

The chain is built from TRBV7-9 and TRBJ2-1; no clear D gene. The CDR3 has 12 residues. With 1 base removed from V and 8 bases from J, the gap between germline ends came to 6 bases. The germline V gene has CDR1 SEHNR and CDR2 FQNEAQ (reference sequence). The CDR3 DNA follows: TGTGCCAGCAGCTTAGAATCCGATGAGCAGTTCTTC. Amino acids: CASSLESDEQFF.

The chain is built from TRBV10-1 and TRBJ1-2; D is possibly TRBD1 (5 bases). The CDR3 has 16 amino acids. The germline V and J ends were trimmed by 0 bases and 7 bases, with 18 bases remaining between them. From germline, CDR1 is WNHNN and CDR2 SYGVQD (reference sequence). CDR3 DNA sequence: TGCGCCAGCAGTGAGTCGACCTCGGCAGGGCACGCTGGCTACACCTTC. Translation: CASSESTSAGHAGYTF.